These T cell receptor beta chains were read from a single sample in a study of identical twins' blood T cells. TCRdb analysed the 5' RACE reads with MiXCR anew, one entry per CDR3 protein. This sample has hundreds of thousands of distinct CDR3 sequences; roughly 30% occur once, and the top ten carry 5.5% to 7%. Input material: PBMCs. The receptors originated from a woman aged 18 to 50 in good health. Both conserved end residues are trimmed from each CDR3.

TRBJ1-2,TRBV29-1,SVLGSTSNYGYT
TRBJ2-5,TRBV18,ASSPPTILETQY
TRBJ1-1,TRBV25-1,ASSDVRQGVEAF
TRBJ2-7,TRBV29-1,SVWDAYSYEQY
TRBJ1-5,TRBV7-2,ASSLEGYQPQH
TRBJ2-1,TRBV9,ASSVQGLAGGQF
TRBJ1-1,TRBV11-2,ASSLTGHNTEAF
TRBJ1-3,TRBV20-1,SARVRANTIY
TRBJ1-1,TRBV6-5,ASRPLYSYRAKNTEAF
TRBJ1-2,TRBV3-1,ASSLLGTGMDYGYT
TRBJ1-5,TRBV18,ASSWTVNQPQH
TRBJ1-1,TRBV20-1,SARSSVITEAF
TRBJ1-1,TRBV20-1,SARPGGVRDEAF
TRBJ2-5,TRBV12-3/TRBV12-4,ASSLPTGGGETQY
TRBJ2-2,TRBV10-3,AIPGQGTGELF
TRBJ1-2,TRBV6-6,ASSYSSVDYGYT
TRBJ2-2,TRBV12-3/TRBV12-4,ASWNTGELF
TRBJ2-1,TRBV9,ASSVEVAGYNEQF
TRBJ1-3,TRBV18,ASSPSTGNSGNTIY
TRBJ1-3,TRBV29-1,SVAGQFSSGNTIY
TRBJ1-1,TRBV9,ASSGSQAGDTEAF
TRBJ2-1,TRBV5-6,ASRDGSYNEQF